The 30 T cell receptor beta chains below all came from one sample that was sequenced in a study of T cell repertoires in cytomegalovirus infection. MiXCR, applied by TCRdb to the reads, yields one record per CDR3 protein. The sample yields roughly 320,000 distinct CDR3 sequences, roughly a tenth seen once. The material sequenced was PBMCs. These receptors all stem from a human donor in good health (CMV status not recorded). Some clones in this sample may be carry-over from other donors' samples.

The sample holds one count of this clonotype. A much larger clone sits a single nucleotide away, making a read error possible. The chain links TRBV10-2 to TRBJ1-2; D is unclear. V lost 8 bases and J lost 10, with 14 bases in between. The germline gives CDR1 WSHSY, CDR2 SAAADI. This CDR3 region has 11 residues. The CDR3 protein is CASQDGGLYTF. DNA for the CDR3: TGCGCCAGCCAGGACGGAGGCCTCTACACCTTC.

The V gene is TRBV29-1, the J gene TRBJ2-5; D might be TRBD2 (5 bases). The CDR3 spans 13 residues. Germline loops: CDR1 SQVTM, CDR2 ANQGSEA. Trimming left V 4 bases short and J 1 base short, with 10 bases between. CDR3 loop: CSVGGQAQETQYF. The CDR3, as DNA: TGCAGCGTTGGAGGGCAGGCCCAAGAGACCCAGTACTTC.

This clonotype was counted ten times or more. The chain is built from TRBV7-9 and TRBJ2-7; 8 bases line up with TRBD2. The CDR3 extends over 17 amino acids. The V segment lost 7 bases and the J segment 5 bases; nucleotides outside the gene matches: 19. Germline V lookup: CDR1 SEHNR, CDR2 FQNEAQ (reference sequence). The CDR3 DNA sequence: TGTGCCAGCAACCCTCCCCCCTCCTCGCGGGGGGCGGACGAGCAGTACTTC. This translates into CASNPPPSSRGADEQYF.

This clonotype was picked up many times. A much larger clone lies a single base off, so this may be a read error. V usage is TRBV12-3 or TRBV12-4 and J usage is TRBJ1-1; D possibly corresponds to TRBD1 (5 bases). Deletions cut 6 bases from V and 3 bases from J, with 11 bases between. This CDR3 is built from 13 residues. This chain's CDR3 is CASSLDRYTEAFF. The CDR3 DNA reads as TGTGCCAGCAGCCTCGACAGATACACTGAAGCTTTCTTT.

Only a few counts were recorded for this clonotype. The chain uses TRBV9 and TRBJ2-5; TRBD2 agrees at 8 bases. V shed 4 bases, J shed 2 bases, and the junction held 7 bases outside the gene matches. Germline loops: CDR1 SGDLS, CDR2 YYNGEE. The CDR3 extends over 15 amino acids. The CDR3 loop is CASSRGTSWQETQYF. CDR3 in DNA: TGTGCCAGCAGCCGTGGGACTAGTTGGCAAGAGACCCAGTACTTC.

This clonotype occurred a few times. The rearrangement links TRBV7-6 to TRBJ1-5; D is perhaps TRBD1 (5 bases). This CDR3 comprises 15 residues. In germline, CDR1 is SGHVS, CDR2 FNYEAQ. The ends were cut back, 5 bases at V and 5 bases at J, with 16 bases in the middle. CDR3 residues: CASSATLRGDQPQHF. The CDR3 DNA is TGTGCCAGCAGCGCAACCCTACGGGGGGATCAGCCCCAGCATTTT.

Many counts were recorded for this clonotype. The rearrangement links TRBV7-2 to TRBJ1-2, with 7 bases lining up with TRBD1. The CDR3 sequence is 17 residues long. With 1 base clipped from V and 1 base from J, the junction kept 9 bases outside the gene matches. Germline CDR1 and CDR2: SGHTA and FQGNSA. This chain's CDR3 is CASSLGQGTAINYGYTF. The CDR3 region has the DNA TGTGCCAGCAGCTTAGGGCAGGGGACAGCGATTAACTATGGCTACACCTTC.

This clonotype was detected ten times or more. The chain carries TRBV7-8 and TRBJ2-1; possible D gene TRBD2, 6 bases. The CDR3 loop spans 15 amino acids. V was trimmed by 5 bases and J by 3 bases, leaving 14 bases between them. From germline, CDR1 is SGHVS and CDR2 FQNEAQ. CDR3 DNA: TGTGCCAGCAGCCCCCGACGGGGGAACTACAATGAGCAGTTCTTC. It translates to CASSPRRGNYNEQFF.

This clonotype was seen a few times. The chain combines TRBV25-1 with TRBJ2-5, with 8 bases identical to TRBD1. CDR3 length equals 16 residues. Looked up from germline, CDR1 is MGHDK and CDR2 is SYGVNS. J was trimmed by 2 bases and V by 1 base; bases with no gene match: 6. The CDR3 is CASSEWGQAFQETQYF. The DNA of the CDR3 is TGTGCCAGCAGTGAATGGGGACAGGCCTTTCAAGAGACCCAGTACTTC.

This clonotype was recorded many times. The genes are TRBV6-1 and TRBJ1-1; TRBD1 aligns across 7 bases. V trimming: 5 bases; J trimming: 5 bases; junction bases outside the gene matches: 11. The CDR3 runs 15 residues. Germline lookup yields CDR1 MNHNS and CDR2 SASEGT. The CDR3 spells CASSFPGQRTTEAFF. The CDR3 region has the DNA TGTGCCAGCAGTTTCCCGGGACAGAGGACAACTGAAGCTTTCTTT.

This clonotype was seen many times. The V call is TRBV28, the J call TRBJ1-3, with unresolved D. The ends were cut back, 2 bases at V and 0 bases at J, with 14 bases in the middle. CDR1 MDHEN and CDR2 SYDVKM come from the germline V gene. The CDR3 is made up of 17 amino acids. The CDR3 DNA reads TGTGCCAGCAGTTTAGGGTCTTTGTATTCCTCTGGAAACACCATATATTTT. Translated, it gives CASSLGSLYSSGNTIYF.

The chain is built from TRBV13 and TRBJ2-1; the D gene is possibly TRBD1 (6 bases). The ends were cut back, 1 base at V and 7 bases at J, with 14 bases in the middle. In germline, CDR1 is PRHDT, CDR2 FYEKMQ (reference sequence). CDR3 size: 15 residues. CDR3 nucleotides: TGTGCCAGCAGCTTAGATGGTTGGGGGCGGAATGAGCAGTTCTTC. Translating gives CASSLDGWGRNEQFF.

This clonotype came up many times. This sequence joins TRBV5-5 and TRBJ2-6, with 8 bases fitting TRBD2. The CDR3 runs 17 residues. V shed 4 bases, J shed 0 bases, and the junction held 6 bases outside the gene matches. Germline loops: CDR1 SGHKS, CDR2 YYEKEE (reference sequence). DNA of the CDR3: TGTGCCAGCAGCCCTGGACTAGCAGCCTCTGGGGCCAACGTCCTGACTTTC. This translates into CASSPGLAASGANVLTF.

In its sample, this clonotype was seen many times. CDR3 sequence: CAIRDRGDLSSYNEQFF. CDR3 sequence (DNA): TGTGCCATTCGGGACAGGGGGGATTTGAGCTCCTACAATGAGCAGTTCTTC. The rearrangement joins TRBV10-3 to TRBJ2-1, with 11 nucleotides matching TRBD1. The V and J ends lost 9 bases and 0 bases, in that order; junction bases with no gene match: 10. Germline V lookup: CDR1 ENHRY, CDR2 SYGVKD. CDR3 length: 17 amino acids.

This clonotype has a count of ten or more. The V and J genes are TRBV7-2 and TRBJ2-3, with TRBD2 identical over 8 bases. This CDR3 region has 16 residues. The germline CDR1 and CDR2 sequences are SGHTA and FQGNSA. V shed 7 bases, J shed 1 base, and the junction held 10 bases outside the gene matches. CDR3 loop: CASTPGGGGRTDTQYF. In DNA form, the CDR3 reads TGTGCCAGCACCCCCGGGGGGGGGGGGCGCACAGATACGCAGTATTTT.

This clonotype was observed a few times. This chain uses TRBV13 with TRBJ1-2, with 7 bases fitting TRBD1. This CDR3 spans 14 amino acids. Germline V gives CDR1 PRHDT, CDR2 FYEKMQ (reference sequence). The ends lost 7 bases at V and 2 bases at J; junction bases unmatched: 7. The CDR3 DNA follows: TGTGCCAGCACCGGACAGGAAGGCAACTATGGCTACACCTTC. Protein sequence: CASTGQEGNYGYTF.

This clonotype appeared many times. This chain joins TRBV14 and TRBJ1-1; TRBD1 aligns across 7 bases. CDR1 and CDR2 (germline): SGHDN, FVKESK. CDR3 length: 14 amino acids. The V segment lost 3 bases and the J segment 6 bases; nucleotides outside the gene matches: 7. CDR3 sequence: CASSHFDGQAEAFF. The CDR3 DNA is TGTGCCAGCAGCCATTTTGACGGACAGGCTGAAGCTTTCTTT.

This clonotype has a single count. V gene TRBV29-1 combines with J gene TRBJ1-1, with 7 positions matching TRBD1. V gave up 6 bases and J gave up 5 bases; unmatched junction bases: 9. The germline gives CDR1 SQVTM, CDR2 ANQGSEA. The CDR3 contains 13 residues. The DNA of the CDR3 is TGCAGCGTCGGCCGACAGGGTTGGACTGAAGCTTTCTTT. This sequence encodes CSVGRQGWTEAFF.

This clonotype was found a few times. J is TRBJ1-1 and V is TRBV5-4; no clear D gene. CDR1 is SGHNT, CDR2 YYREEE, per germline (reference sequence). The CDR3 sequence is 15 residues long. Trimming took 4 bases from V and 1 from J, leaving 14 bases between them. The CDR3 protein is CASSILKFGNTEAFF. CDR3 in DNA: TGTGCCAGCAGCATCCTTAAATTCGGGAACACTGAAGCTTTCTTT.

This clonotype came up many times. V gene TRBV7-2 combines with J gene TRBJ2-1; D may be TRBD1 (6 bases). Germline V gives CDR1 SGHTA, CDR2 FQGNSA. V shed 3 bases and J shed 9 bases, with 15 bases lying between them. This CDR3 is built from 14 residues. The CDR3 bases are TGTGCCAGCAGCTTTCCCGGCAGGGGCGGTGAGCAGTTCTTC. Amino acids: CASSFPGRGGEQFF.

This clonotype was seen many times. The V gene is TRBV2, the J gene TRBJ1-1; TRBD1 is a possible D gene (6 bases). Germline V gene lookup returns CDR1 SNHLY and CDR2 FYNNEI. V gave up 4 bases and J gave up 0 bases, with 9 bases separating them. This CDR3 region has 14 residues. The CDR3 region is CASSGGQMNTEAFF. Here the CDR3 DNA reads TGTGCCAGCAGTGGAGGACAGATGAACACTGAAGCTTTCTTT.

This clonotype has ten or more counts. The chain has TRBV6-2 or TRBV6-3 and TRBJ1-5; D gene ambiguous. Germline values: CDR1 MNHEY, CDR2 SVGEGT. V was pared by 3 bases and J by 7 bases, with 10 bases between. The CDR3 loop spans 13 amino acids. CDR3 DNA sequence: TGTGCCAGCAGTTATACCGGCCCCCAGCCCCAGCATTTT. It yields the protein CASSYTGPQPQHF.

This clonotype was detected ten times or more. Written as DNA, the CDR3 is TGTGCCAGCAGCGGCCCGGAGCGGGGGGGCTGGGATGAGCAGTTCTTC. Protein sequence: CASSGPERGGWDEQFF. V usage is TRBV7-9 and J usage is TRBJ2-1; TRBD2 aligns across 10 bases. This CDR3 is built from 16 residues. Germline assignment: CDR1 SEHNR and CDR2 FQNEAQ (reference sequence). Unmatched junction bases numbered 12, after V lost 5 bases and J lost 8 bases.

This clonotype was observed at least ten times. V and J are TRBV7-9 and TRBJ2-2; D is undetermined. Trimming cost V 5 bases and J 7 bases, with 11 bases left between them. CDR1 SEHNR and CDR2 FQNEAQ come from the germline V gene (reference sequence). The CDR3 spans 13 residues. The CDR3 DNA reads as TGTGCCAGCAGCCCGACGTCTATCGGGGAGCTGTTTTTT. Protein product: CASSPTSIGELFF.

This clonotype was observed at least ten times. The chain is built from TRBV5-4 and TRBJ1-2, with 8 bases that match TRBD1. The CDR3 is 13 residues long. Germline V lookup: CDR1 SGHNT, CDR2 YYREEE (reference sequence). V shed 3 bases and J 4 bases; nucleotides not matched to a gene: 2. The CDR3 region is CASSYDRGYGYTF. CDR3 nucleotide sequence: TGTGCCAGCAGCTACGACAGGGGCTATGGCTACACCTTC.

In this sample, this clonotype turned up many times. J is TRBJ2-1 and V is TRBV6-5; possible D gene TRBD1, 6 bases. Germline V gives CDR1 MNHEY, CDR2 SVGAGI. V lost 5 bases and J 3 bases, leaving 8 bases between the germline ends. CDR3 size: 13 residues. CDR3 coding DNA: TGTGCCAGCAGTACACAGGGCTACAATGAGCAGTTCTTC. Its translation is CASSTQGYNEQFF.

There are many counts of this clonotype. DNA of the CDR3: TGTGCCAGCAGTTTTGGGGCAGGGAGTACAGATACGCAGTATTTT. The encoded protein is CASSFGAGSTDTQYF. This chain joins TRBV12-3 or TRBV12-4 and TRBJ2-3, with D possibly called TRBD1 or TRBD2 (5 bases each). V gave up 3 bases and J gave up 3 bases, with 13 bases separating them. CDR3 length equals 15 residues.

This clonotype was detected many times. The chain links TRBV28 to TRBJ2-3; 7 positions agree with TRBD1. The CDR3 contains 13 residues. V shed 5 bases and J 9 bases; nucleotides not matched to a gene: 8. CDR1 is MDHEN and CDR2 is SYDVKM in the germline V gene. CDR3 nucleotides: TGTGCCAGCAGTCCACGAGGGGGCCACACGCAGTATTTT. Translated: CASSPRGGHTQYF.

This clonotype was counted between two and nine times. The rearrangement joins TRBV6-5 to TRBJ1-1; D gene unclear. This CDR3 has 14 residues. Germline CDR1 MNHEY, CDR2 SVGAGI. Deletions cut 0 bases from V and 1 base from J, with 6 bases between. Here the CDR3 DNA reads TGTGCCAGCAGTTACTCTGAACAGAACACTGAAGCTTTCTTT. This encodes CASSYSEQNTEAFF.

The chain couples TRBV6-6 to TRBJ1-1, with D unclear. The germline CDR1 and CDR2 sequences are MNHNY and SVGAGI (reference sequence). This CDR3 has 12 residues. Trimming shortened V by 4 bases and J by 4 bases, and 7 bases separated the two germline ends. CDR3 loop: CASSWWSTEAFF. CDR3 bases: TGTGCCAGCAGTTGGTGGAGCACTGAAGCTTTCTTT.